Presented here are 19 T cell receptor beta chains from one specimen sequenced in a study of OX40 agonist ivuxolimab in advanced cancers. The method was immunoSEQ multiplex PCR; TCRdb's version includes in-frame clones alone and lacks a portion of them. Of about 60,000 clones listed, about 89% are singletons. Here the sequenced sample was CD4+ or CD8+ T cells sorted from blood, taken in a trial of the OX40 agonist ivuxolimab. The origin of the receptors is an adult with an advanced solid tumor such as melanoma, head and neck, liver or kidney cancer.

CDR3 nucleotide sequence: TGCGCCAGCAGCCCCGGGGCTAGTCTGAGTAGTGAGCAGTTCTTC. Amino acids: CASSPGASLSSEQFF. This chain links TRBV4-3 with TRBJ2-1; D may correspond to TRBD1 or TRBD2 (5 bases each). The germline V gene has CDR1 LGHNA and CDR2 YSLEER. Trimming removed 4 bases from V and 9 bases from J, with 19 bases in between. This CDR3 is 15 amino acids long.

This chain connects TRBV6-6 to TRBJ2-7; 9 bases are a match to TRBD1. CDR3 length: 14 residues. Germline CDR1 MNHNY, CDR2 SVGAGI (reference sequence). V dropped 7 bases and J dropped 3; count of bases not matched to a gene: 7. The CDR3 sequence is CASISGTGYYEQYF. The DNA of the CDR3 is TGTGCCAGCATTTCCGGGACAGGGTACTACGAGCAGTACTTC.

The CDR3 DNA reads as TGTGCCACCAGCCAAACTAGCGGGAGCACAGATACGCAGTATTTT. Its translation is CATSQTSGSTDTQYF. V and J are TRBV15 and TRBJ2-3; 9 bases are shared with TRBD2. CDR1 is LNHNV and CDR2 is YYDKDF in the germline V gene (reference sequence). The CDR3 runs 15 residues. Trimming cost V 5 bases and J 0 bases; bases outside gene matches: 3.

J is TRBJ2-3 and V is TRBV7-2; D is unresolved. The V gene's germline CDR1 is SGHTA and CDR2 FQGNSA. The CDR3 has 14 amino acids. The germline V and J ends were trimmed by 6 bases and 6 bases, with 16 bases remaining between them. The CDR3 reads CASSTSLGLDTQYF. CDR3 bases: TGTGCCAGCAGTACGTCCCTAGGGCTTGATACGCAGTATTTT.

V is TRBV9 and J is TRBJ2-5; 8 nucleotides agree with TRBD1. The CDR3 is made up of 16 amino acids. From germline, CDR1 is SGDLS and CDR2 YYNGEE. The ends lost 4 bases at V and 2 bases at J; junction bases unmatched: 10. In DNA form, the CDR3 reads TGTGCCAGCAGCCCACGGACAGGGAATCTTCAAGAGACCCAGTACTTC. Translating it yields CASSPRTGNLQETQYF.

This chain connects TRBV5-1 to TRBJ2-1, with D hard to call. Per the germline V gene, CDR1 is SGHRS and CDR2 is YFSETQ. The CDR3 runs 13 residues. Trimming shortened V by 0 bases and J by 3 bases, and 4 bases separated the two germline ends. The CDR3 bases are TGCGCCAGCAGCTTGGACAGCTACAATGAGCAGTTCTTC. Translation: CASSLDSYNEQFF.

The rearrangement joins TRBV28 to TRBJ2-1; D gene ambiguous. Germline CDR1 MDHEN, CDR2 SYDVKM. This CDR3 comprises 17 residues. The V end lost 3 bases, the J end lost 0 bases, and 15 bases lay between the germline ends. CDR3 protein: CASSLPPGASSYNEQFF. DNA of the CDR3: TGTGCCAGCAGTTTGCCCCCTGGCGCCAGCTCCTACAATGAGCAGTTCTTC.

V and J are TRBV4-3 and TRBJ1-5; no firm D call. Trimming pared 0 bases from V and 2 bases from J, leaving 14 bases between. Germline CDR1 LGHNA, CDR2 YSLEER. This CDR3 spans 17 amino acids. The CDR3 bases are TGCGCCAGCAGCCAAGAATACACACATAGGGGCAATCAGCCCCAGCATTTT. It codes for CASSQEYTHRGNQPQHF.

This clone was seen just once. The chain has TRBV7-2 and TRBJ2-5; D is unclear. Germline CDR1 and CDR2: SGHTA and FQGNSA. This CDR3 is built from 14 residues. V lost 1 base, J lost 3 bases, and 9 bases lay in between. The CDR3 loop is CASSLVAREETQYF. DNA of the CDR3: TGTGCCAGCAGCTTAGTGGCCCGAGAAGAGACCCAGTACTTC.

This chain uses TRBV7-9 with TRBJ2-1, with TRBD2 identical over 9 bases. V was pared by 3 bases and J by 8 bases, with 8 bases of the junction left unmatched. This CDR3 contains 15 residues. Germline V gene sequence: CDR1 SEHNR, CDR2 FQNEAQ (reference sequence). The CDR3 sequence: CASSFWSSGKYEQFF. For the CDR3, the DNA is TGTGCCAGCAGCTTTTGGTCTAGCGGGAAATATGAGCAGTTCTTC.

This clone was counted only a few times. This sequence joins TRBV6-5 and TRBJ2-2; D gene ambiguous. The germline V and J ends were trimmed by 5 bases and 9 bases, with 16 bases remaining between them. The germline V gene encodes CDR1 MNHEY and CDR2 SVGAGI. This CDR3 has 14 amino acids. The CDR3 spells CASSQGVKGRELFF. CDR3 sequence (DNA): TGTGCCAGCAGTCAAGGCGTCAAGGGCCGGGAGCTGTTTTTT.

The CDR3 sequence: CASSLDRQSSGNTIYF. The CDR3, as DNA: TGTGCCAGCAGCTTGGACAGGCAGAGCTCTGGAAACACCATATATTTT. The rearrangement links TRBV7-2 to TRBJ1-3; 7 bases align to TRBD1. J was trimmed by 0 bases and V by 3 bases; bases with no gene match: 5. This CDR3 spans 16 amino acids. In germline, CDR1 is SGHTA, CDR2 FQGNSA.

The CDR3 loop reads CASSIGGLVQGVPYEQYF. The CDR3 DNA is TGTGCCAGTAGTATAGGGGGACTGGTGCAGGGGGTCCCCTACGAGCAGTACTTC. The rearrangement joins TRBV19 to TRBJ2-7; tentative D call: TRBD1 (7 bases). Germline assignment: CDR1 LNHDA and CDR2 SQIVND (reference sequence). Trimming took 1 base from V and 2 from J, leaving 21 bases between them. This CDR3 contains 18 residues.

The genes are TRBV10-3 and TRBJ1-1; 8 bases agree with TRBD1. The CDR3 consists of 12 residues. J gave up 5 bases and V 8 bases, and 4 bases lay outside the gene matches. The germline CDR1 and CDR2 sequences are ENHRY and SYGVKD. The CDR3 spells CAIGQGETEAFF. In DNA form, the CDR3 reads TGTGCCATCGGACAGGGAGAAACTGAAGCTTTCTTT.

CDR3 loop: CASSPGQLAGSHEQYF. The CDR3 nucleotides read TGTGCCAGCAGCCCCGGGCAACTAGCGGGGAGCCACGAGCAGTACTTC. The chain is built from TRBV7-2 and TRBJ2-7; 10 bases agree with TRBD2. The CDR3 has 16 amino acids. The V and J ends lost 5 bases and 5 bases, in that order; junction bases with no gene match: 12. From germline, CDR1 is SGHTA and CDR2 FQGNSA.

This clone appeared once. The chain has TRBV25-1 and TRBJ2-1, with TRBD2 matching over 12 bases. Germline V gene lookup returns CDR1 MGHDK and CDR2 SYGVNS. The J segment lost 7 bases and the V segment lost 2 bases, leaving 3 bases of the junction unmatched. The CDR3 extends over 15 amino acids. The CDR3 nucleotides read TGTGCCAGCAGTGAACCCGGGACTAGCGGGAATGAGCAGTTCTTC. Translating it yields CASSEPGTSGNEQFF.

This chain connects TRBV4-1 to TRBJ2-1; D is possibly TRBD2 (6 bases). V lost 6 bases to trimming and J lost 0 bases, with 18 bases between them. Germline CDR1 MGHRA, CDR2 YSYEKL. The CDR3 is 17 residues long. CDR3 amino acids: CASSPSVGGSSYNEQFF. CDR3 coding DNA: TGCGCCAGCAGTCCTTCCGTCGGGGGTAGCTCCTACAATGAGCAGTTCTTC.

The CDR3 sequence: CASSVRPTDIQYF. CDR3 sequence (DNA): TGTGCCAGCAGCGTAAGGCCCACGGACATTCAGTACTTC. The rearrangement joins TRBV9 to TRBJ2-4; unclear D gene. The germline V gene has CDR1 SGDLS and CDR2 YYNGEE. The CDR3 is 13 amino acids. V lost 1 base to trimming and J lost 8 bases, with 10 bases between them. The complete variable domain, with remaining parts taken from reference TRBV9 and TRBJ2-4, reads DSGVTQTPKHLITATGQRVTLRCSPRSGDLSVYWYQQSLDQGLQFLIQYYNGEERAKGNILERFSAQQFPDLHSELNLSSLELGDSALYFCASSVRPTDIQYFGAGTRLSVL.

This chain links TRBV11-1 with TRBJ1-1, with D tentatively TRBD1 (6 bases). Per germline, CDR1 SGHAT and CDR2 FQDESV (reference sequence). The CDR3 sequence is 16 residues long. Between the trimmed V and J ends, which lost 5 bases and 4 bases, there was a span of 20 bases. CDR3 bases: TGTGCCAGCAGCAAAAGACGGGGCAGGGGCAGCACTGAAGCTTTCTTT. Its translation is CASSKRRGRGSTEAFF.